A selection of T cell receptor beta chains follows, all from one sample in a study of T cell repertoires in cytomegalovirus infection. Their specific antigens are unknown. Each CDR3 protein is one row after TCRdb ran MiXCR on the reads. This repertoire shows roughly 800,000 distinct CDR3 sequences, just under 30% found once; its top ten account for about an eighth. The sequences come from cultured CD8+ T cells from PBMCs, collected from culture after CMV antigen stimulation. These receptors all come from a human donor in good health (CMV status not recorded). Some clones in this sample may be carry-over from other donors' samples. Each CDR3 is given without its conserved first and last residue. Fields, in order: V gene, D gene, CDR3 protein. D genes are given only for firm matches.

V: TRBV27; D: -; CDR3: ASSLGQNFYEQY
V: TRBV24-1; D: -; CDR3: ATSEVGMSSYNEQF
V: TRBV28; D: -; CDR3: ASSLLKEIDTQY
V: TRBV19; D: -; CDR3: ASAFPGSSYNSPLH
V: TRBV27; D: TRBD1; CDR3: ASSNRQGSGETQY
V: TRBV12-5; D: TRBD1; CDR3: ASGIGQGTNYGYT
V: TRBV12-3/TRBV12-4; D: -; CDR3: ASRRQTEAF
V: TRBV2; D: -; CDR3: ASGPGWGLNTEAF
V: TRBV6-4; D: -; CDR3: ASSEAGGPYEKLF
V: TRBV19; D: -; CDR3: ASRGERPEKLF
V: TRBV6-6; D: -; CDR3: ASSYLGVNQPQH
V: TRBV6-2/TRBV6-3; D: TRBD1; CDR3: ASSSWTGSSGYT
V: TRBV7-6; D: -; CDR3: ASSPDASREQY
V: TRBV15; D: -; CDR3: ATSRIPGGWLETDTQY
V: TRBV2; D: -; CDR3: ASRTSGGDSPLH
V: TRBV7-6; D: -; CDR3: ASSLPETGGVQF
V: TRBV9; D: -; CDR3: ASSPSLGTYYGYT
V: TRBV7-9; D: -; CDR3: ASSGRRGPGDTQY
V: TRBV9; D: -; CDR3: ASSGEGFSYGYT
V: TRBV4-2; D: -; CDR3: ASSFGGRELF
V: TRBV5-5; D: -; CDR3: ASRGSGTHEQF
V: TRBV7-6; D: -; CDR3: ASSLGGSGDTEAF
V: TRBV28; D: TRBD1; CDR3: ASSLDRQGLSRNEQF
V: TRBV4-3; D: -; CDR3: ASSQGTGAGTEAF
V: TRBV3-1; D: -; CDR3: ASSQASRDNYGYT
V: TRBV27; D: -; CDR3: ASSSFGGQSNTEAF
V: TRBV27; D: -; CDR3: ASNPRGGFTDTQY
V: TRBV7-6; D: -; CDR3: ASSPSGTFDGYI
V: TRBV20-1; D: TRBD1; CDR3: SARAGTATTNEKLF
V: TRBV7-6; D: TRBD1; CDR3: ASSSQWDRGTDTQY
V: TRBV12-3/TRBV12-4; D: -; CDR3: ASRTQGGETQY
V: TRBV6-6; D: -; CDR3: ASSYLGPQSPYNEQF
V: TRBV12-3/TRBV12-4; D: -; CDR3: ASSFVGGYT
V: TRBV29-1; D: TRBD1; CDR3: SVDGDRAYGYT
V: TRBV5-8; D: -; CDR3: ASSFPRGSNQPQH
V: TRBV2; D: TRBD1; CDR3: ASSKPTGVSYNEQF
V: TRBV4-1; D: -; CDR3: ASSQDERGYT
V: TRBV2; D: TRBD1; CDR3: ASSPGQGRGYT
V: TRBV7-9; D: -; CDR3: ASGRTNGYT
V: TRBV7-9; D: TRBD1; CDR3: ASSPRDRYGYT
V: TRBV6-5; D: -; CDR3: ASRPPGQVYEQY
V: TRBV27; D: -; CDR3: ASRQGITYGYT
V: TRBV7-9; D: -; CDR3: ASSVGQMEYEQY